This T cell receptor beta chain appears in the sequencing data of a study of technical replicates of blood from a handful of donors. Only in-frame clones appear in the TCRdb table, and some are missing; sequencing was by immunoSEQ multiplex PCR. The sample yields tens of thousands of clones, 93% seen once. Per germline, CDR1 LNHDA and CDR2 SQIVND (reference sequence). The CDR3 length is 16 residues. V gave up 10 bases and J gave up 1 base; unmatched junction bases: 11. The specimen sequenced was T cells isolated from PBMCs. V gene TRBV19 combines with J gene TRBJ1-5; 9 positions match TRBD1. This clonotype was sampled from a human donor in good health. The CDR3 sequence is CATTRDRERSNQPQHF. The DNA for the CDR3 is TGTGCCACCACCCGGGACAGGGAGAGGAGCAATCAGCCCCAGCATTTT.